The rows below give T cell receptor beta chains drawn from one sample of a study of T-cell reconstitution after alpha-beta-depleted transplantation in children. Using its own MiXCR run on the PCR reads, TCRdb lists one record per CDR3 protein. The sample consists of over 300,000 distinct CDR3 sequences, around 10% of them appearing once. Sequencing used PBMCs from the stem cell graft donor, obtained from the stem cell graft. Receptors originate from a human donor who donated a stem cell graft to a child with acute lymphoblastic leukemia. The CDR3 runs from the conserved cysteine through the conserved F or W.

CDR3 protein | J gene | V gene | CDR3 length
CASSLQAGWSAGELFF | TRBJ2-2 | TRBV7-2 | 16
CASSQVPPTSGIPSYEQYF | TRBJ2-7 | TRBV4-1 | 19
CASSSLQGGDEQYF | TRBJ2-7 | TRBV7-6 | 14
CASSVPVGPLSNQPQHF | TRBJ1-5 | TRBV28 | 17
CASSLSVTSGRAFYEQYF | TRBJ2-7 | TRBV27 | 18
CASSSPHNEQFF | TRBJ2-1 | TRBV27 | 12
CAISSDRGLFGSYGYTF | TRBJ1-2 | TRBV10-3 | 17
CASSPGTSPNTQYF | TRBJ2-3 | TRBV18 | 14
CASSLVPGSHTGELFF | TRBJ2-2 | TRBV12-3/TRBV12-4 | 16
CSAGGTGGENEQYF | TRBJ2-7 | TRBV20-1 | 14
CASSQDRFQMGSVNEQFF | TRBJ2-1 | TRBV4-1 | 18
CASSQDEGARTEAFF | TRBJ1-1 | TRBV4-3 | 15
CASSLAWVSETQYF | TRBJ2-5 | TRBV7-8 | 14
CASSPPTGVAGELFF | TRBJ2-2 | TRBV6-1 | 15
CSAFPTSATDTQYF | TRBJ2-3 | TRBV20-1 | 14
CASSQLADNEQFF | TRBJ2-1 | TRBV3-1 | 13
CASSFWGSGSGHNEQFF | TRBJ2-1 | TRBV27 | 17
CASSLLQGFSTDTQYF | TRBJ2-3 | TRBV7-2 | 16
CASSPSLGPRQPQHF | TRBJ1-5 | TRBV12-3/TRBV12-4 | 15
CASSLAQGGAGETQYF | TRBJ2-5 | TRBV7-2 | 16
CSASDPVRDIQYF | TRBJ2-4 | TRBV20-1 | 13
CASSLESGGGLRNQPQHF | TRBJ1-5 | TRBV5-5 | 18